This TCR beta chain was identified during a study of cytomegalovirus exposure and HLA in healthy donors. About this clone: Its antigen is still unknown.

From germline, CDR1 is LNHDA and CDR2 SQIVND (reference sequence). The CDR3 is 14 residues long. J gave up 5 bases and V 8 bases, and 5 bases lay outside the gene matches. It was healthy bone marrow donors who served as donors. Study results and caveats: HLA alleles showed associations with some 17,000 TCR beta sequences in a later analysis, at a 0.05 false discovery rate.

The PCR employed 60 Vbeta primers together with 13 Jbeta primers. The protocol was immunoSEQ multiplex PCR, while the TCRdb copy is restricted to in-frame clones and leaves out a portion. This sample has about 160,000 clones, with 80% to 90% found just once. The clonotype originates from a man aged 18 to 29 in good health and CMV-seropositive. This chain connects TRBV19 to TRBJ2-1; TRBD1 matches at 11 bases. The specimen sequenced was PBMCs. The CDR3 DNA is TGTGCCAGTGGGAGGGGACAGGGGGACAATGAGCAGTTCTTC. Translation: CASGRGQGDNEQFF.